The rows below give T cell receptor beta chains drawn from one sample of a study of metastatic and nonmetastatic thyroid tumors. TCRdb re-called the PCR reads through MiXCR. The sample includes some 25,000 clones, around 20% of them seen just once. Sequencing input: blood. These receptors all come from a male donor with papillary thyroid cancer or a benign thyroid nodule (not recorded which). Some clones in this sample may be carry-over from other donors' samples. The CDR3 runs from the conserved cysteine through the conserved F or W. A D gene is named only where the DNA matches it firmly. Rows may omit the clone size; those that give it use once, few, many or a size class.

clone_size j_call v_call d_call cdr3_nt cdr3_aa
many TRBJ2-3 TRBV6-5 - TGTGCCAGCAGTTACGGCTATTCGGGGGATGCAGGCACAGATACGCAGTATTTT CASSYGYSGDAGTDTQYF
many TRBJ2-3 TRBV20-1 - TGCAGTGCTAGAGGTTCCCAGGGGCGCGGTAAAGATACGCAGTATTTT CSARGSQGRGKDTQYF
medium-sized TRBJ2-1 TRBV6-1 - TGTGCCAGCAGTTCAGGCGATGAGCAGTTCTTC CASSSGDEQFF
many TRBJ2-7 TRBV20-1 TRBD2 TGCAGCGCCCCGGGGAGGGGAGGGTTAGGGGAGCAGTACTTC CSAPGRGGLGEQYF
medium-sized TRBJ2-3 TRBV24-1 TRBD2 TGTGCCACCAGTTGGGGGACTAGCGGCACAGATACGCAGTATTTT CATSWGTSGTDTQYF
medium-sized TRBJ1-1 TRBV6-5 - TGTGCCAGCAGTTACTCGCCTTCGGGTAACACTGAAGCTTTCTTT CASSYSPSGNTEAFF
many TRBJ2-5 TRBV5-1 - TGCGCCAGCAGCTTAGCAGGGACGGATGAAGAGACCCAGTACTTC CASSLAGTDEETQYF
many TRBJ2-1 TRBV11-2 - TGTGCCAGCAGCCCTTACCGGGGTGGTTCCTACAATGAGCAGTTCTTC CASSPYRGGSYNEQFF
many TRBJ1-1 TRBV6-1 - TGTGCCAGCAGTAAGGACAGACCAATGAACACTGAAGCTTTCTTT CASSKDRPMNTEAFF
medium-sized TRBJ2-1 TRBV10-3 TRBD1 TGTGCCATCAGCGACAAGGACAGGGGGAAGGGGGAAAATGAGCAGTTCTTC CAISDKDRGKGENEQFF
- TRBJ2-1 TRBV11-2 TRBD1 TGTGCCAGCAGCTTAGTAAGCGGACAGGGTCTCAATGAGCAGTTCTTC CASSLVSGQGLNEQFF